This record concerns one T cell receptor beta chain sequence. What it recognizes is unknown. Patients in the study, people with chemo-refractory metastatic non-small-cell lung cancer, received focal radiation plus ipilimumab CTLA-4 blockade. The sample belongs to a study of radiotherapy plus CTLA-4 blockade in lung cancer. Looking at the study overall: Disease control was achieved by 31% of patients, and objective responses by 15% to 20%.

This CDR3 region has 16 residues. Germline assignment: CDR1 SGDLS and CDR2 YYNGEE. Trimming removed 4 bases at V and 5 bases at J, with 21 bases between. Study observations and caveats: The authors reported that early blood T cell clone dynamics, with interferon-beta, best predicted response. TCR clones of tumor origin grew in blood after radiotherapy plus ipilimumab.

Sequencing was performed with immunoSEQ multiplex PCR; in TCRdb, only in-frame clones are kept and a portion is missing. This table has roughly 100,000 clones, over 65% appearing once. Here the sequenced sample was peripheral blood, taken from a patient treated with radiotherapy plus ipilimumab. The clonotype comes from a human donor with non-small cell lung cancer that progressed on radiotherapy plus ipilimumab. Some clones in this sample may be carry-over from other donors' samples. The J gene is TRBJ2-5, the V gene TRBV9, with a tentative D call TRBD1 (6 bases). CDR3 DNA: TGTGCCAGCAGCCGTTCTCCTTCAGGGGCCGGGGAGACCCAGTACTTC. Translation gives CASSRSPSGAGETQYF.